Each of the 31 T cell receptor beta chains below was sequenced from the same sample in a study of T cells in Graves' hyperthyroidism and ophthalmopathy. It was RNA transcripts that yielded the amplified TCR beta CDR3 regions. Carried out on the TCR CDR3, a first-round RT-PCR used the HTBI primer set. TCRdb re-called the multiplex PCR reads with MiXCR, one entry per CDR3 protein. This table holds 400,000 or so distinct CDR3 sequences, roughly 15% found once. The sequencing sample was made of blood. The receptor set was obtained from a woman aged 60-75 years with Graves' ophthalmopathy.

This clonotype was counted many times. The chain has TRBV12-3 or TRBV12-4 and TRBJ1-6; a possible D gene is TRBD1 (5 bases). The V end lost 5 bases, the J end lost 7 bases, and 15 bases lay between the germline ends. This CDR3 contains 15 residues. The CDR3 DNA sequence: TGTGCCAGCAGTCTAAGGACACATAGGAATTCACCCCTCCACTTT. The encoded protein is CASSLRTHRNSPLHF.

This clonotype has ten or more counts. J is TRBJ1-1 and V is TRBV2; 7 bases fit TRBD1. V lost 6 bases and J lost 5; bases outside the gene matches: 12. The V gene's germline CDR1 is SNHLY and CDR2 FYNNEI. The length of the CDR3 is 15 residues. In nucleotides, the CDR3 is TGTGCCAGCAGCCAAAACGACAGGGCGGGAACTGAAGCTTTCTTT. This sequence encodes CASSQNDRAGTEAFF.

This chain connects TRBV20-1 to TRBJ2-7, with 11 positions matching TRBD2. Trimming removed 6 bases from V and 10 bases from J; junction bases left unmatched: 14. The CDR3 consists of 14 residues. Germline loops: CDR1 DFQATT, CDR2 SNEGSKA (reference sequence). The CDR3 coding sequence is TGCAGTGCCACAGAACCTGGACTAGCGGGCCCCCAGTACTTC. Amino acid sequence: CSATEPGLAGPQYF.

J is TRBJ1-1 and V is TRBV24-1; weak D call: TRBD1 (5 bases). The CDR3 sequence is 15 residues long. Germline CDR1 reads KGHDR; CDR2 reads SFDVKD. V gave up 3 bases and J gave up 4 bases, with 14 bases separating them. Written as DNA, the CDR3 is TGTGCCACCAGTGATATGGACACGGGGGGCACTGAAGCTTTCTTT. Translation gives CATSDMDTGGTEAFF.

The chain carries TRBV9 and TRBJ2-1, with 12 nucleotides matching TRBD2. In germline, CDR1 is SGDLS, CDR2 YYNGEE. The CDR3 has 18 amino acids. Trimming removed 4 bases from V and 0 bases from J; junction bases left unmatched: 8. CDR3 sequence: CASSSSGRAESSYNEQFF. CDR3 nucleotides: TGTGCCAGCAGCTCTAGCGGGAGGGCCGAAAGCTCCTACAATGAGCAGTTCTTC.

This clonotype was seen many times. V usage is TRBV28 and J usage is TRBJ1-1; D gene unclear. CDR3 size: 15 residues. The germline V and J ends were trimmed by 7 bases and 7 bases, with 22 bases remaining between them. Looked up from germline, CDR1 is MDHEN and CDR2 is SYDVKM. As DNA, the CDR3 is TGTGCCAGCAACTTTAGAGACACCAGACTTTTTGAAGCTTTCTTT. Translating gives CASNFRDTRLFEAFF.

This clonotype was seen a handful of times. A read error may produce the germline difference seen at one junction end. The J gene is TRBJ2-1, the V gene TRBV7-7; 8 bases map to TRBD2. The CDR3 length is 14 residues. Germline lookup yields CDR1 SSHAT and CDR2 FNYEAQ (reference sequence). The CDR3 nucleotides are TGTGCTAGCACCCCGGGACTAGTTTCCAATGAGCAGTTCTTC. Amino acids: CASTPGLVSNEQFF.

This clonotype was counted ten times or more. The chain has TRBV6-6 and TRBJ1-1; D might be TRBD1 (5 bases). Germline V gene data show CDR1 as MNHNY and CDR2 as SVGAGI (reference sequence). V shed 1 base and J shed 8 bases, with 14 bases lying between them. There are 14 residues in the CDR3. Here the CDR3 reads CASSYFAGRAEAFF. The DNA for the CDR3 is TGTGCCAGCAGTTACTTCGCAGGGCGAGCCGAAGCTTTCTTT.

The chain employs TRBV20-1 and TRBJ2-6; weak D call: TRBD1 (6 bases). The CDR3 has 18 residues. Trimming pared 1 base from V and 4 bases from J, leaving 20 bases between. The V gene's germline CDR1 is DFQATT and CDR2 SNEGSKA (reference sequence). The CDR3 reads CSARATGDAPSGANVLTF. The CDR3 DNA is TGCAGTGCTAGAGCGACAGGCGATGCTCCCTCAGGGGCCAACGTCCTGACTTTC.

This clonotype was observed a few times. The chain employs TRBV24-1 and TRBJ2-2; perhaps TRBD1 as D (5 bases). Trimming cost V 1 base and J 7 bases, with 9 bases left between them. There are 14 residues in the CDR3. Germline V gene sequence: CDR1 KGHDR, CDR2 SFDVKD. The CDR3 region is CATSDLSGHGELFF. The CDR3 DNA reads TGTGCCACCAGTGATTTATCCGGACACGGGGAGCTGTTTTTT.

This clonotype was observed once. The CDR3, as DNA: TGTGCCAGCAGCTTACGCGGGGAATTGCTCTCCGAGCAGTACTTC. Amino acids: CASSLRGELLSEQYF. The gene calls are TRBV7-9 and TRBJ2-7; D is possibly TRBD2 (6 bases). The length of the CDR3 is 15 residues. With 2 bases removed from V and 6 bases from J, the gap between germline ends came to 17 bases. Germline V gives CDR1 SEHNR, CDR2 FQNEAQ (reference sequence).

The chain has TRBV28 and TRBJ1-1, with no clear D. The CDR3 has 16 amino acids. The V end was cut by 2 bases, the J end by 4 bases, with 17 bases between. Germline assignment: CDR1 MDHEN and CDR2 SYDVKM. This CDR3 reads CASSLVRWGQATEAFF. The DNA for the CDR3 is TGTGCCAGCAGTTTAGTTAGATGGGGTCAGGCCACTGAAGCTTTCTTT.

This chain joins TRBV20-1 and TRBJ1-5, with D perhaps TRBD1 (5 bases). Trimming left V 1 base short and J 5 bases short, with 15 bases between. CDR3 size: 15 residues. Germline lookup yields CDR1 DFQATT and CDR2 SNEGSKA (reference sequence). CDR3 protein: CSARGEEGPYQPQHF. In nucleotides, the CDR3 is TGCAGTGCTAGAGGGGAGGAGGGGCCCTATCAGCCCCAGCATTTT.

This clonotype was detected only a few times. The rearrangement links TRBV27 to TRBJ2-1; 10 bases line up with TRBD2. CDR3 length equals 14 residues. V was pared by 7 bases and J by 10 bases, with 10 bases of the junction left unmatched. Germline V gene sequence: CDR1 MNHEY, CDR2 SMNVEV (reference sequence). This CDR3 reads CASTKLGTSEEQFF. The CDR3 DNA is TGTGCCAGCACTAAGCTCGGGACTAGCGAGGAGCAGTTCTTC.

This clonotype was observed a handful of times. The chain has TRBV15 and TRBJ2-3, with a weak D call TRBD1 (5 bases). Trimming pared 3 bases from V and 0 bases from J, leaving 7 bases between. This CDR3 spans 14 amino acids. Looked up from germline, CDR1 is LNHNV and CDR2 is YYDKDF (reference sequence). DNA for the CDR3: TGTGCCACCAGCAGGAGACAGAGCACAGATACGCAGTATTTT. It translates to CATSRRQSTDTQYF.

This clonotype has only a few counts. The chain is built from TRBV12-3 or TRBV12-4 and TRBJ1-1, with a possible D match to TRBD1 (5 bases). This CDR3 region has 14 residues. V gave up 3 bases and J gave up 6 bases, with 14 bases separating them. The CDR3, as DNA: TGTGCCAGCAGTTTTGGGGGGGGAAGGTCTGAAGCTTTCTTT. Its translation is CASSFGGGRSEAFF.

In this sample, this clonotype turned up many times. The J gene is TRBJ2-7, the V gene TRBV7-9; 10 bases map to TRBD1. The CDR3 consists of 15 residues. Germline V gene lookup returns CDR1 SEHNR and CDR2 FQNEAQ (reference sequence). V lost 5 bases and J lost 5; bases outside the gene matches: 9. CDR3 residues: CASSPRGQGIHEQYF. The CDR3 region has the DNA TGTGCCAGCAGCCCCCGGGGACAGGGGATCCACGAGCAGTACTTC.

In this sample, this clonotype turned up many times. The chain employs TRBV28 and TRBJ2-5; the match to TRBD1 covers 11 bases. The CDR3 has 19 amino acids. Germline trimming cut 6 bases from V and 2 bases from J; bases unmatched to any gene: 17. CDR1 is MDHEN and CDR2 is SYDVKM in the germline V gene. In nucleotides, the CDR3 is TGTGCCAGCAGCCGCCGGACAGGGGGCGAAGGACCTAAACAAGAGACCCAGTACTTC. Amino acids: CASSRRTGGEGPKQETQYF.

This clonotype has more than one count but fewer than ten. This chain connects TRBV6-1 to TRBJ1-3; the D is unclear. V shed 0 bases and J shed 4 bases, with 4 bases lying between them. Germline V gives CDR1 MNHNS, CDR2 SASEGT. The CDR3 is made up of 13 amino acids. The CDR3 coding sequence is TGTGCCAGCAGTGAAGCTGAGGGAAACACCATATATTTT. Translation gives CASSEAEGNTIYF.

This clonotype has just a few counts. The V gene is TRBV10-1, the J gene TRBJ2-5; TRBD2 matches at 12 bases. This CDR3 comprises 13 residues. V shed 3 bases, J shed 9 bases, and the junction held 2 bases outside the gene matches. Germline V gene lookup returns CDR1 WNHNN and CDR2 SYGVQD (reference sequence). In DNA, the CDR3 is TGCGCCAGCAGTGAAGGACTAGCGGGGTCCCAGTACTTC. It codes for CASSEGLAGSQYF.

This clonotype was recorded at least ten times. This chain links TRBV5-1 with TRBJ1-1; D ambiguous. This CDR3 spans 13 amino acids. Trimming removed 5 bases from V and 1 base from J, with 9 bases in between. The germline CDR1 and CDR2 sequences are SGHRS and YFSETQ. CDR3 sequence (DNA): TGCGCCAGCAGATTGCCCGAGAACACTGAAGCTTTCTTT. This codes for CASRLPENTEAFF.

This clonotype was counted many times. CDR3: CASSQEGGQLNSPLHF. The CDR3 DNA sequence: TGCGCCAGCAGCCAAGAAGGAGGACAATTGAATTCACCCCTCCACTTT. This chain links TRBV4-1 with TRBJ1-6, with D perhaps matching TRBD1 (5 bases). Germline CDR1 is MGHRA and CDR2 is YSYEKL. CDR3 length: 16 amino acids. The V gene lost 0 bases and the J gene lost 7 bases, with 13 bases spanning the gap.

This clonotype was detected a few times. The CDR3 region has the DNA TGTGCCAGCAGCTCAGAGACTAGCGGCTCAGAGCAGTTCTTC. Translation: CASSSETSGSEQFF. The chain has TRBV7-3 and TRBJ2-1, with 9 bases that match TRBD2. Germline CDR1 is SGHTA and CDR2 is FQGTGA. V shed 4 bases, J shed 10 bases, and the junction held 8 bases outside the gene matches. This CDR3 region has 14 residues. Full variable domain (rest looked up from reference TRBV7-3 and TRBJ2-1): GAGVSQTPSNKVTEKGKYVELRCDPISGHTALYWYRQSLGQGPEFLIYFQGTGAADDSGLPNDRFFAVRPEGSVSTLKIQRTERGDSAVYLCASSSETSGSEQFFGPGTRLTVL.

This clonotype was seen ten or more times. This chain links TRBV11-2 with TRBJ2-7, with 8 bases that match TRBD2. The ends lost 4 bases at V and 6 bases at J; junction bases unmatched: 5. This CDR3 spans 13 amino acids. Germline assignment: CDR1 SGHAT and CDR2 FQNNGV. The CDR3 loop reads CASSWGLDGEQYF. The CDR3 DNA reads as TGTGCCAGCAGCTGGGGACTAGACGGCGAGCAGTACTTC. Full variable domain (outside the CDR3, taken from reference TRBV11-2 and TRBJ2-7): EAGVAQSPRYKIIEKRQSVAFWCNPISGHATLYWYQQILGQGPKLLIQFQNNGVVDDSQLPKDRFSAERLKGVDSTLKIQPAKLEDSAVYLCASSWGLDGEQYFGPGTRLTVT.

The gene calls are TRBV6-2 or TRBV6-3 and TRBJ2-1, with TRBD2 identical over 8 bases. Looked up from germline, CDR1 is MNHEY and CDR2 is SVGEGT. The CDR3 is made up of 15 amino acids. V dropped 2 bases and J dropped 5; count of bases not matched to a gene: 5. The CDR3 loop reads CASSYGGLGNNEQFF. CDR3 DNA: TGTGCCAGCAGTTACGGGGGACTAGGAAACAATGAGCAGTTCTTC.

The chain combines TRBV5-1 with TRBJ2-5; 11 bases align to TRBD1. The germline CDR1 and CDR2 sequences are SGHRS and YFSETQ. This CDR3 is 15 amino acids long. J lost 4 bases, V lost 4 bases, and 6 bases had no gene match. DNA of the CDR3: TGCGCCAGCAGCGCACGCGGGACAGGGGGAGAGACCCAGTACTTC. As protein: CASSARGTGGETQYF.

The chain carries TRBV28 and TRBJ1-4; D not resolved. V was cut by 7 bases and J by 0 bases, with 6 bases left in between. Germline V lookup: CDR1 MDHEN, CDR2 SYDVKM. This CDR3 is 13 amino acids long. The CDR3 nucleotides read TGTGCCAGCATGGAATCAACTAATGAAAAACTGTTTTTT. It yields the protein CASMESTNEKLFF.

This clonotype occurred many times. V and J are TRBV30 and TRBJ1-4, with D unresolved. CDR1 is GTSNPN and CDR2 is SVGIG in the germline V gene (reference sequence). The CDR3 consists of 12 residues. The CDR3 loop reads CVLEGPPEKLFF. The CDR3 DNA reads TGTGTCCTTGAGGGCCCGCCGGAAAAACTGTTTTTT. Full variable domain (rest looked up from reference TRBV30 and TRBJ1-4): SQTIHQWPATLVQPVGSPLSLECTVEGTSNPNLYWYRQAAGRGLQLLFYSVGIGQISSEVPQNLSASRPQDRQFILSSKKLLLSDSGFYLCVLEGPPEKLFFGSGTQLSVL.

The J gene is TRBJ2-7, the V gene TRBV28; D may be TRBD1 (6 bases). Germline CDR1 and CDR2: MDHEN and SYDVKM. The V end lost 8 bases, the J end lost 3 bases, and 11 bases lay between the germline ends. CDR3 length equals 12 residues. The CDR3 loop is CASQGINYEQYF. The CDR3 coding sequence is TGTGCCAGCCAGGGGATTAACTACGAGCAGTACTTC.

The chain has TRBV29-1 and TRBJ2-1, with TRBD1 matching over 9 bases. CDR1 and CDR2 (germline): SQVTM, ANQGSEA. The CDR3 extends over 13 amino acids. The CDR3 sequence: CNGTGTGINEQFF. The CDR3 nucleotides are TGCAACGGCACCGGGACAGGGATCAATGAGCAGTTCTTC.

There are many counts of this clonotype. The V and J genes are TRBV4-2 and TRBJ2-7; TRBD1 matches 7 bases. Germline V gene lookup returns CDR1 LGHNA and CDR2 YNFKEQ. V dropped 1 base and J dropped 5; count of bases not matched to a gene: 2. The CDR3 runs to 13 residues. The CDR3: CASSQVDRDEQYF. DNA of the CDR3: TGTGCCAGCAGCCAAGTTGACAGGGACGAGCAGTACTTC.